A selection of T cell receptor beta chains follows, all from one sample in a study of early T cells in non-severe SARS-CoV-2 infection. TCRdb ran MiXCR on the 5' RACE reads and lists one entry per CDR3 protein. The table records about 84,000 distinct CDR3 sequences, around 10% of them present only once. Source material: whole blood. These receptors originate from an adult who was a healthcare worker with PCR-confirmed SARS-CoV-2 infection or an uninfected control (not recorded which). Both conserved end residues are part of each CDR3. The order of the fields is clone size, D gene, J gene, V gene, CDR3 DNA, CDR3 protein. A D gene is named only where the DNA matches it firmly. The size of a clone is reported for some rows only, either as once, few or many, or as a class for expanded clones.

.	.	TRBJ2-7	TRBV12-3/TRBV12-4	TGTGCCAGCAGTTCACGGGGGACATTGACCTACGAGCAGTACTTC	CASSSRGTLTYEQYF
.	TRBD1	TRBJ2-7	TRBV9	TGTGCCAGCAGCGTGGGGGGACAGGGTGGCTACGAGCAGTACTTC	CASSVGGQGGYEQYF
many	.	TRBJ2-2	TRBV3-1	TGTGCCAGCAGCCCCACGGGCACCGGGGAGCTGTTTTTT	CASSPTGTGELFF
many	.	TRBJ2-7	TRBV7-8	TGTGCCAGCAGCTTAGCAAAGGGTGGCGAGCAGTACTTC	CASSLAKGGEQYF
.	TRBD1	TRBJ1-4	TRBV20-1	TGCAGTGCCCCGGACAGGCTAACAACTAATGAAAAACTGTTTTTT	CSAPDRLTTNEKLFF
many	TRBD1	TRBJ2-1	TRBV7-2	TGTGCCAGCAGCTTATTCAAAGGACAGGGGAACGAGCAGTTCTTC	CASSLFKGQGNEQFF
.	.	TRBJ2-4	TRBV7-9	TGTGCCAGCAGCTTAGTGGAAAACATTCAGCACTTC	CASSLVENIQHF
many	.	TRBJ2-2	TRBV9	TGTGCCAGCAGCACCAGCCTTGCCGGGGAGCTGTTTTTT	CASSTSLAGELFF
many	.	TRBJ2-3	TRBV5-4	TGTGCCAGCAGCTTCCAGGGTAATACAGATACGCAGTATTTT	CASSFQGNTDTQYF
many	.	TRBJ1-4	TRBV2	TGTGCCAGCAGAGGGGGAGGGACGACGGCTTTT	CASRGGGTTAF
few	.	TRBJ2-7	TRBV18	TGTGCCAGCTCACCGAGGGTAGACCCCTACGAGCAGTACTTC	CASSPRVDPYEQYF
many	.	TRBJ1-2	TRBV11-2	TGTGCCAGCAGCTTAGAGAGCTATGGCTACACCTTC	CASSLESYGYTF
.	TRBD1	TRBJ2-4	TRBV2	TGTGCCAGCAGCGCCACAGGACAGGGGGCCAACATTCAGTACTTC	CASSATGQGANIQYF
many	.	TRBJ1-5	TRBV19	TGTGCCAGTAGTAGGGGGGCAGGATATCAGCCCCAGCATTTT	CASSRGAGYQPQHF
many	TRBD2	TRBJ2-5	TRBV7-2	TGTGCCAGCAGCTTAAAGAGCGGGGCCCAAGAGACCCAGTACTTC	CASSLKSGAQETQYF
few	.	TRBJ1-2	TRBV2	TGTGCCAGCAGTGAAGAGGGCGTAGGGAACTATGGCTACACCTTC	CASSEEGVGNYGYTF
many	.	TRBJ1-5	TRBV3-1	TGTGCCAGCAGCCAATCGACAGGTGTTCTTAGCAATCAGCCCCAGCATTTT	CASSQSTGVLSNQPQHF
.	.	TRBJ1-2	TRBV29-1	TGCAGCGTTCTGGCGGGTAACTACACCTTC	CSVLAGNYTF
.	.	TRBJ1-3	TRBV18	TGTGCCAGCTCACCCATAATCACCTCTGGAAACACCATATATTTT	CASSPIITSGNTIYF
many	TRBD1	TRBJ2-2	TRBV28	TGTGCCAGCAGATTGGGACAGGGGGACTCGAACACCGGGGAGCTGTTTTTT	CASRLGQGDSNTGELFF
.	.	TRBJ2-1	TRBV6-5	TGTGCCAGCAGTTACACCGGCGCCCCCTACAATGAGCAGTTCTTC	CASSYTGAPYNEQFF
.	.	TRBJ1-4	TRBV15	TGTGCCACCAGCGGGGCACAGGGAGCTAATGAAAAACTGTTTTTT	CATSGAQGANEKLFF
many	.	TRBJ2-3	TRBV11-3	TGTGCCAGCAGCTTAGGCCGGGGTACGAACACAGATACGCAGTATTTT	CASSLGRGTNTDTQYF
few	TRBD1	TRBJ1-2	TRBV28	TGTGCCAGCACGGACAGGTTCTATGGCTACACCTTC	CASTDRFYGYTF
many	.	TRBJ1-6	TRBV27	TGTGCCACCTCTAACGGCTATAATTCACCCCTCCACTTT	CATSNGYNSPLHF
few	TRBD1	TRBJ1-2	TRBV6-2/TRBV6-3	TGTGCCAGCAGTTCCCCGGGACAGGCTTATGGCTACACCTTC	CASSSPGQAYGYTF
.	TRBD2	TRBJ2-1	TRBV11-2	TGTGCCAGCAGCAGTCTGTTAGCGGGAGGGCCTAACTATGAGCAGTTCTTC	CASSSLLAGGPNYEQFF
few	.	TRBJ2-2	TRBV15	TGTGCCACCAGCAGAGATTTGGGCTCCGGGGAGCTGTTTTTT	CATSRDLGSGELFF
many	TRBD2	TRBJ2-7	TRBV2	TGTGCCAGCAGCCGAAAAGGACTAGCGGGAGGGCCTCTCTACGAGCAGTACTTC	CASSRKGLAGGPLYEQYF
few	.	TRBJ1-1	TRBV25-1	TGTGCCAGCATGCGGGAATTGAACACTGAAGCTTTCTTT	CASMRELNTEAFF
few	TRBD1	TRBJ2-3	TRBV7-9	TGTGCCAGCTATGGTACAGGGGCAATGAGGGCAGATACGCAGTATTTT	CASYGTGAMRADTQYF
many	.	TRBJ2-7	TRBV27	TGTGCCAGCAGTTTGGCAGGCACCTACGAGCAGTACTTC	CASSLAGTYEQYF
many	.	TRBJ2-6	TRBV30	TGTGCCTGGAGACTCGCTGGGGGCGTCCGAATCTCTGGGGCCAACGTCCTGACTTTC	CAWRLAGGVRISGANVLTF
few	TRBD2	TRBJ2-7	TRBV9	TGTGCCAGCAGCACAGAGGGAGGGGCAGCCTACGAGCAGTACTTC	CASSTEGGAAYEQYF
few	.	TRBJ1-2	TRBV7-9	TGTGCCAGCAGTGCCCAAGCGCCGGCACGTAACTATGGCTACACCTTC	CASSAQAPARNYGYTF
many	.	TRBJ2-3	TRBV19	TGTGCCAGTAGTAAGGAGGGGTTGTACACAGATACGCAGTATTTT	CASSKEGLYTDTQYF
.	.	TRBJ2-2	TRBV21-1	TGTGCCAGCAGCAGGGGACAGGTCTACACCGGGGAGCTGTTTTTT	CASSRGQVYTGELFF
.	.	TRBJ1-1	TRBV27	TGTGCCAGCAGTTTCGTGGGGGGTAACACTGAAGCTTTCTTT	CASSFVGGNTEAFF
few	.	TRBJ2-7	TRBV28	TGTGCCAGCAGCGTGTCCCCAGGGATCTCCTACGAGCAGTACTTC	CASSVSPGISYEQYF
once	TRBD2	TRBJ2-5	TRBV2	TGTGCCAGCAGTCGGGATAGCGGGCAAGAGACCCAGTACTTC	CASSRDSGQETQYF
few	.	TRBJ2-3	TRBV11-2	TGTGCCAGCAGCTTTCCTCCGGCCGATACGCAGTATTTT	CASSFPPADTQYF
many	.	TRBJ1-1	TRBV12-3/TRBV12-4	TGTGCCAGCAGTCCCGACCGGCCTGAAGCTTTCTTT	CASSPDRPEAFF
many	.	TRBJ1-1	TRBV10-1	TGCGCCAGCAGTGAAAGTCTGGGGGACACTGAAGCTTTCTTT	CASSESLGDTEAFF
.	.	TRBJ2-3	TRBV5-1	TGCGCCAGCAGTCTGGTGACTGGGGATACGCAGTATTTT	CASSLVTGDTQYF
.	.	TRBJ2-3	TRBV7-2	TGTGCCAGCAGGCCAGGGGTGCGCGGCACAGATACGCAGTATTTT	CASRPGVRGTDTQYF
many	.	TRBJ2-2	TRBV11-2	TGTGCCAGCAGCTCTCGACAGACCGGGAACACCGGGGAGCTGTTTTTT	CASSSRQTGNTGELFF
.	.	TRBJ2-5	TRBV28	TGTGCCAGCAGTTTACTAGGGGGGACCCAAGAGACCCAGTACTTC	CASSLLGGTQETQYF
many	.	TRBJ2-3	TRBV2	TGTGCCAGCATATTGGGGGTAACAGATACGCAGTATTTT	CASILGVTDTQYF
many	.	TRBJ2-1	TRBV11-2	TGTGCCAGCAGCTCGCCGGGTGGATATTCCTACAATGAGCAGTTCTTC	CASSSPGGYSYNEQFF
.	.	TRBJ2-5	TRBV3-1	TGTGCCAGCAGCCAAGGGATACGGCAGAAGACCCAGTACTTC	CASSQGIRQKTQYF